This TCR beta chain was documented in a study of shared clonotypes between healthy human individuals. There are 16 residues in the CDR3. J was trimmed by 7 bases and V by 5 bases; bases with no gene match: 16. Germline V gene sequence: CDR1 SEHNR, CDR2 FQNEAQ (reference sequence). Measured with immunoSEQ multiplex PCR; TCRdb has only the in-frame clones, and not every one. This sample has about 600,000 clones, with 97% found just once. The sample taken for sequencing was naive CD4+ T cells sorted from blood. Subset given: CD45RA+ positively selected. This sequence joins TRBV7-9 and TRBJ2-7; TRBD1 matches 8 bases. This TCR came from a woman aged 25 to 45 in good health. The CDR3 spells CASSGQGERPSGEQYF. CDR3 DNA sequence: TGTGCCAGCAGCGGACAGGGTGAGCGACCATCGGGTGAGCAGTACTTC.